The subject of this entry is one T cell receptor (beta chain). This sample is drawn from a study of regulatory and conventional T cells in RAG deficiency. This CDR3 region has 14 residues. CDR1 and CDR2 (germline): SNHLY, FYNNEI. Trimming took 7 bases from V and 0 from J, leaving 12 bases between them. Profiling relied on immunoSEQ multiplex PCR, and the TCRdb table lists in-frame clones only, not all of them. The table lists fewer than 35,000 clones, roughly 90% of them singletons. These records were also assigned to another study, of regulatory T cells. That publication notes: Amplification used 52 TRBV primers and 13 TRBJ primers.

The TCR was taken from a human donor in good health. The J gene is TRBJ1-2, the V gene TRBV2, with a tentative D call TRBD1 (6 bases). Source material: CD8+ T cells sorted from blood. CDR3 bases: TGTGCCAGCACCGACAGGAGATCTAACTATGGCTACACCTTC. It translates to CASTDRRSNYGYTF.